A single sample gave rise to the 5 T cell receptor beta chains below, sequenced in a study of shared clonotypes between healthy human individuals. Terminally differentiated effector memory CD45RA+ cells were left out of the naive CD8 fraction, which was CD45RO-negative and positively selected for CCR7. Using immunoSEQ multiplex PCR, the repertoire was profiled, and TCRdb retains in-frame clones only, with some absent. The data hold about 2,100,000 clones, with approximately 94% observed a single time. Material: naive CD8+ T cells from PBMCs. Receptors were obtained from a man in his late teens or twenties in good health. Some clones in this sample may be carry-over from other donors' samples.

The J gene is TRBJ1-3, the V gene TRBV10-3, with D perhaps TRBD1 (5 bases). The CDR3 runs to 16 residues. V lost 4 bases, J lost 2 bases, and 15 bases lay in between. Germline lookup yields CDR1 ENHRY and CDR2 SYGVKD. CDR3 sequence: CAISALPGGAGNTIYF. CDR3 in DNA: TGTGCCATCAGTGCTTTACCCGGGGGAGCTGGAAACACCATATATTTT.

This chain joins TRBV7-6 and TRBJ2-5, with TRBD2 matching 12 bases. The CDR3 sequence is 16 residues long. The J segment lost 4 bases and the V segment lost 4 bases, leaving 7 bases of the junction unmatched. Germline V gives CDR1 SGHVS, CDR2 FNYEAQ. The chain's CDR3 is CASSSSGRAYGETQYF. CDR3 nucleotides: TGTGCCAGCAGCTCTAGCGGGAGGGCATACGGAGAGACCCAGTACTTC. The full variable domain, its missing parts supplied by reference TRBV7-6 and TRBJ2-5, is GAGVSQSPRYKVTKRGQDVALRCDPISGHVSLYWYRQALGQGPEFLTYFNYEAQQDKSGLPNDRFSAERPEGSISTLTIQRTEQRDSAMYRCASSSSGRAYGETQYFGPGTRLLVL.

This chain joins TRBV5-4 and TRBJ2-2, with a tentative D call TRBD2 (5 bases). The V and J ends lost 2 bases and 6 bases respectively, with 14 bases between them. Germline V gene lookup returns CDR1 SGHNT and CDR2 YYREEE (reference sequence). The CDR3 has 15 amino acids. The CDR3 nucleotides are TGTGCCAGCAGCTTTGCCGGCGGAGGCCCCGGGGAGCTGTTTTTT. It encodes CASSFAGGGPGELFF.

About this clone: Other DNA sequences in this sample translate to the same CDR3. CDR3 sequence: CASSFPAYEQYF. The CDR3 coding sequence is TGTGCCAGCAGCTTCCCGGCCTACGAGCAGTACTTC. The genes are TRBV7-9 and TRBJ2-7; D gene ambiguous. The CDR3 spans 12 residues. Trimming pared 3 bases from V and 2 bases from J, leaving 5 bases between. CDR1 and CDR2 from the germline V gene are SEHNR and FQNEAQ (reference sequence).

V and J are TRBV7-9 and TRBJ1-2; the D gene is possibly TRBD1 (5 bases). The CDR3 extends over 14 amino acids. Germline V gene sequence: CDR1 SEHNR, CDR2 FQNEAQ (reference sequence). V lost 4 bases and J lost 4, with 13 bases in between. CDR3 in DNA: TGTGCCAGCAGCTCCCTCTCCGACAGCTATGGCTACACCTTC. Amino acids: CASSSLSDSYGYTF.